A selection of T cell receptor beta chains follows, all from one sample in a study of blood T cell repertoires in COVID-19. Here immunoSEQ multiplex PCR was the method, and the copy in TCRdb shows in-frame clones only, minus some. The table records about 94,000 clones, around 87% of them present only once. Sequenced input: peripheral blood. These receptors were collected from a human donor with acute or convalescent COVID-19. The donor label of this sample is uncertain. Both conserved end residues are part of each CDR3. The order of the fields is D gene, CDR3 length, V gene, J gene, CDR3 protein. A D gene is named only where the DNA matches it firmly.

>NA|16|TRBV1|TRBJ2-1
CTSSHHPGLADNEQFF
>TRBD2|15|TRBV7-9|TRBJ2-3
CASSLGLADTDTQYF
>NA|13|TRBV2|TRBJ2-2
CASIPGYTGELFF
>TRBD1|14|TRBV20-1|TRBJ1-1
CSASGTGGNTEAFF
>NA|15|TRBV21-1|TRBJ2-7
CASSPLRTGPYEQYF
>NA|15|TRBV18|TRBJ1-5
CASSPDTKGNQPQHF
>TRBD2|17|TRBV11-3|TRBJ2-1
CASSLRAAGGPGNEQFF
>TRBD2|11|TRBV20-1|TRBJ2-3
CRAGDSDTQYF
>NA|15|TRBV11-2|TRBJ2-7
CASSLARTGSYEQYF
>NA|12|TRBV5-6|TRBJ2-3
CASSFGGDTQYF
>TRBD1|13|TRBV7-9|TRBJ2-1
CASRPTGNNEQFF
>NA|13|TRBV27|TRBJ2-1
CASSLRDWREQFF
>TRBD1|16|TRBV10-1|TRBJ1-4
CASSEAKTGKGKKLFF
>TRBD1|15|TRBV2|TRBJ1-5
CASGPKKGAGQPQHF
>TRBD1|15|TRBV19|TRBJ1-4
CASSSSDRVVEKLFF
>NA|14|TRBV7-9|TRBJ1-1
CASSLQGMNTEAFF
>TRBD1|16|TRBV15|TRBJ1-1
CATSRDRDRTDTEAFF
>NA|13|TRBV11-2|TRBJ1-3
CASSLDLRNTIYF
>TRBD1|14|TRBV29-1|TRBJ2-7
CSAVDRGSSYEQYF
>NA|14|TRBV5-1|TRBJ1-2
CASSLGRQVHGYTF
>NA|13|TRBV6-5|TRBJ1-1
CASSFPGSTEAFF
>TRBD1|14|TRBV18|TRBJ1-2
CASSPTDRPYGYTF
>NA|16|TRBV4-1|TRBJ2-2
CASSQDRVRNTGELFF
>NA|15|TRBV15|TRBJ1-1
CATSSRGGIDTEAFF
>NA|16|TRBV7-6|TRBJ1-3
CASTLSDRLSGNTIYF
>NA|15|TRBV21-1|TRBJ1-1
CASSFGQGANTEAFF
>NA|14|TRBV5-4|TRBJ2-7
CASSSRINPYEQYF
>TRBD2|15|TRBV5-1|TRBJ2-5
CASSLAGTSWETQYF
>TRBD2|15|TRBV5-4|TRBJ2-1
CASSGRAGGYNEQFF
>NA|12|TRBV28|TRBJ1-5
CASTLPGQPQHF
>NA|12|TRBV2|TRBJ1-2
CASSVSGRGYTF
>NA|13|TRBV24-1|TRBJ2-1
CATSDPPADEQFF
>TRBD1|13|TRBV10-1|TRBJ2-5
CASSADRGETQYF
>NA|13|TRBV27|TRBJ1-3
CASSQGSGNTIYF
>NA|13|TRBV9|TRBJ2-2
CASQTGNTGELFF
>TRBD1|14|TRBV7-9|TRBJ1-1
CASSLARQGVMAFF
>NA|15|TRBV6-5|TRBJ2-7
CASRPRTTLSYEQYF
>TRBD1|13|TRBV6-5|TRBJ2-1
CASRQGTYNEQFF
>TRBD1|16|TRBV11-1|TRBJ2-3
CASSQTGTGGWNTQYF
>NA|15|TRBV30|TRBJ2-3
CAWRLGALGYGTQYF
>NA|14|TRBV30|TRBJ1-5
CAWSTSLSNQPQHF
>NA|14|TRBV10-3|TRBJ2-1
CAIRQGKAYNEQFF
>NA|17|TRBV3-1/TRBV3-2|TRBJ2-3
CASSQDPPSKFADTQYF
>NA|16|TRBV28|TRBJ1-4
CASSSNSPGLNEKLFF
>NA|13|TRBV5-6|TRBJ1-4
CASSGGIGEKLFF
>NA|15|TRBV2|TRBJ2-7
CASNGKEGGAYEQYF
>NA|14|TRBV18|TRBJ1-2
CASSPDRSNYGYTF
>TRBD1|14|TRBV28|TRBJ1-1
CASRPDRGLTEAFF
>TRBD1|17|TRBV7-2|TRBJ1-2
CASSLGAPGQGNYGYTF
>NA|15|TRBV14|TRBJ1-2
CASSPRTAALGGYTF
>TRBD1|14|TRBV19|TRBJ1-2
CASSTRDSNYGYTF
>NA|15|TRBV2|TRBJ1-4
CASSRRLGTNEKLFF
>NA|17|TRBV15|TRBJ1-5
CATSRQGLARSNQPQHF
>TRBD2|17|TRBV7-3|TRBJ2-1
CASSLAGTSGAYNEQFF
>NA|16|TRBV29-1|TRBJ1-1
CSVEFYTRGGLDEAFF
>TRBD2|18|TRBV5-1|TRBJ2-1
CASSLTFPGLAGGNEQFF
>NA|13|TRBV29-1|TRBJ2-5
CSVVAGDQETQYF
>NA|14|TRBV3-1/TRBV3-2|TRBJ2-5
CASSPQGYQETQYF
>NA|13|TRBV11-3|TRBJ1-5
CASSPGGDQPQHF
>TRBD2|15|TRBV9|TRBJ2-5
CASSVEAGGLETQYF